This passage covers 22 T cell receptor beta chains from one sample sequenced in a study of T cell responses to AZD1222 COVID-19 vaccine (dated by TCRdb to the early 2020s). The label giving this sample's time point can be read as: baseline before first vaccination. Libraries were made using the immunoSEQ multiplex PCR assay. Imported from immuneACCESS, the table was reduced by TCRdb to in-frame sequences with V and J called. These copies leave out some clones; in studies compared against another copy, an unresolved V gene accounts for under half, and the cause of the remainder is not known. The sample yields 85,000 to 100,000 clones; almost 80% were counted once. The ten top clones hold roughly 20% of the sample. The sequencing here drew on peripheral blood, taken on day 0 of AZD1222 vaccination. These TCRs come from an adult in good health.

The chain has TRBV4-3 and TRBJ2-3; possibly TRBD1 or TRBD2 for D (5 bases each). This CDR3 is built from 16 residues. V gave up 4 bases and J gave up 0 bases, with 14 bases separating them. Germline V gives CDR1 LGHNA, CDR2 YSLEER. CDR3: CASSPGRGFSTDTQYF. The CDR3 DNA reads TGCGCCAGCAGCCCGGGGCGAGGATTTAGCACAGATACGCAGTATTTT.

The chain is built from TRBV29-1 and TRBJ1-1; D is undetermined. V was clipped by 3 bases and J by 0 bases, with 8 bases between them. Per germline, CDR1 SQVTM and CDR2 ANQGSEA. This CDR3 has 13 residues. The CDR3 bases are TGCAGCGTTGAGGCCAGCTTGAACACTGAAGCTTTCTTT. Amino acids: CSVEASLNTEAFF. Filled out from reference TRBV29-1 and TRBJ1-1, the complete variable domain reads SAVISQKPSRDICQRGTSLTIQCQVDSQVTMMFWYRQQPGQSLTLIATANQGSEATYESGFVIDKFPISRPNLTFSTLTVSNMSPEDSSIYLCSVEASLNTEAFFGQGTRLTVV.

In its sample, this clone was seen a few times. CDR3 in DNA: TGTGCCAGCAGTTACAGAGGCTCCTATGGCTACACCTTC. Protein: CASSYRGSYGYTF. The chain has TRBV28 and TRBJ1-2; D is ambiguous. The CDR3 loop spans 13 amino acids. Germline CDR1 reads MDHEN; CDR2 reads SYDVKM. V was trimmed by 4 bases and J by 4 bases, leaving 10 bases between them.

This chain connects TRBV11-1 to TRBJ2-7, with 9 positions matching TRBD1. V lost 5 bases, J lost 5 bases, and 7 bases stayed unmatched. The CDR3 extends over 14 amino acids. The germline gives CDR1 SGHAT, CDR2 FQDESV (reference sequence). CDR3 amino acids: CASSVRDREHEQYF. The CDR3 nucleotides are TGTGCCAGCAGCGTCCGGGACAGGGAGCACGAGCAGTACTTC.

The chain has TRBV7-9 and TRBJ2-1; TRBD2 matches 8 bases. The germline gives CDR1 SEHNR, CDR2 FQNEAQ (reference sequence). V was clipped by 11 bases and J by 6 bases; unmatched bases: 12. The CDR3 is made up of 14 amino acids. In nucleotides, the CDR3 is TGTGCCGGGGTTAGGAGCGGGAGCGGCAATGAGCAGTTCTTC. Amino acid sequence: CAGVRSGSGNEQFF.

The sample holds a few counts of this clone. The chain is built from TRBV19 and TRBJ1-5; D gene uncertain. The CDR3 runs 13 residues. The V and J ends lost 1 base and 5 bases respectively, with 6 bases between them. The germline gives CDR1 LNHDA, CDR2 SQIVND (reference sequence). Written as DNA, the CDR3 is TGTGCCAGTAGTATAGCGCGTGATCAGCCCCAGCATTTT. It yields the protein CASSIARDQPQHF.

This chain links TRBV5-4 with TRBJ2-2; D not resolved. V was trimmed by 0 bases and J by 4 bases, leaving 7 bases between them. The CDR3 covers 14 residues. Germline loops: CDR1 SGHNT, CDR2 YYREEE (reference sequence). The DNA of the CDR3 is TGTGCCAGCAGCTTGGACAGTTTCACCGGGGAGCTGTTTTTT. This encodes CASSLDSFTGELFF.

This chain uses TRBV10-3 with TRBJ1-5; tentatively, D is TRBD1 (5 bases). The V and J ends lost 10 bases and 0 bases respectively, with 13 bases between them. The CDR3 extends over 14 amino acids. Per the germline V gene, CDR1 is ENHRY and CDR2 is SYGVKD. CDR3 sequence reads: CATGTSYSNQPQHF. The CDR3 DNA reads TGTGCCACGGGGACCTCATATAGCAATCAGCCCCAGCATTTT.

V usage is TRBV2 and J usage is TRBJ2-1; D uncertain. This CDR3 is built from 15 residues. Germline V gives CDR1 SNHLY, CDR2 FYNNEI. The ends were cut back, 2 bases at V and 1 base at J, with 9 bases in the middle. CDR3 amino acids: CASSERRLSYNEQFF. DNA of the CDR3: TGTGCCAGCAGTGAAAGGCGTCTGTCCTACAATGAGCAGTTCTTC.

The genes are TRBV27 and TRBJ1-2; 9 positions agree with TRBD1. The CDR3 sequence is 18 residues long. The trim removed 2 bases at V and 3 bases at J, leaving 13 bases unmatched. Germline loops: CDR1 MNHEY, CDR2 SMNVEV (reference sequence). CDR3 protein: CASSLKGGGTGNYYGYTF. The DNA of the CDR3 is TGTGCCAGCAGTTTAAAGGGGGGAGGGACAGGGAATTACTATGGCTACACCTTC.

This chain connects TRBV3-1 (or the pseudogene TRBV3-2) to TRBJ2-3, with TRBD2 matching over 14 bases. The CDR3 is made up of 20 amino acids. The V segment lost 2 bases and the J segment 2 bases; nucleotides outside the gene matches: 12. CDR1 and CDR2 (germline): LGHDT, YNNKEL (reference sequence). CDR3 nucleotide sequence: TGTGCCAGCAGCCAACTAGGGACTAGCGGGGGCCCCGGTTACACAGATACGCAGTATTTT. Protein: CASSQLGTSGGPGYTDTQYF.

The rearrangement uses TRBV24-1 and TRBJ2-4; D perhaps matches TRBD2 (6 bases). This CDR3 is built from 15 residues. Per germline, CDR1 KGHDR and CDR2 SFDVKD. Trimming shortened V by 3 bases and J by 4 bases, and 12 bases separated the two germline ends. CDR3 nucleotide sequence: TGTGCCACCAGTGATGGTAAAGGGAGGAAAAACATTCAGTACTTC. This codes for CATSDGKGRKNIQYF.

The chain combines TRBV7-2 with TRBJ2-7, with D perhaps TRBD1 (6 bases). This CDR3 comprises 15 residues. Trimming took 5 bases from V and 2 from J, leaving 16 bases between them. CDR1 SGHTA and CDR2 FQGNSA come from the germline V gene. CDR3 nucleotide sequence: TGTGCCAGCAGCCGGAACAGGGCCCAGCCCTACGAGCAGTACTTC. Protein product: CASSRNRAQPYEQYF.

The CDR3 sequence: CASSLRARGYTF. The CDR3, as DNA: TGTGCCAGCAGCTTGAGGGCTCGGGGCTACACCTTC. The V gene is TRBV28, the J gene TRBJ1-2; D is undetermined. This CDR3 contains 12 residues. V lost 6 bases and J lost 8, with 13 bases in between. The germline V gene has CDR1 MDHEN and CDR2 SYDVKM.

The chain uses TRBV6-1 and TRBJ1-6; 11 nucleotides agree with TRBD1. The V gene's germline CDR1 is MNHNS and CDR2 SASEGT. The V gene end was trimmed by 4 bases and the J gene end by 3 bases; junction bases not matched to a gene: 11. This CDR3 region has 19 residues. The CDR3 loop reads CASSGTGGAGALYNSPLHF. The CDR3 bases are TGTGCCAGCAGTGGGACAGGGGGCGCCGGGGCCCTCTATAATTCACCCCTCCACTTT.

The rearrangement joins TRBV5-1 to TRBJ1-1, with a possible D match to TRBD1 (5 bases). V shed 3 bases and J shed 1 base, with 10 bases lying between them. Germline V gene lookup returns CDR1 SGHRS and CDR2 YFSETQ. The CDR3 runs 14 residues. DNA of the CDR3: TGCGCCAGCAGCTCCGGACAACCGAACACTGAAGCTTTCTTT. Translation: CASSSGQPNTEAFF.

The J gene is TRBJ2-3, the V gene TRBV5-4; the match to TRBD2 covers 7 bases. Looked up from germline, CDR1 is SGHNT and CDR2 is YYREEE (reference sequence). The CDR3 is made up of 12 amino acids. V gave up 0 bases and J gave up 13 bases; unmatched junction bases: 5. The CDR3 DNA reads TGTGCCAGCAGCTTGGTCGGCGGGAGAAAGTATTTT. It codes for CASSLVGGRKYF.

The V and J genes are TRBV15 and TRBJ1-6; D is perhaps TRBD1 (6 bases). This CDR3 contains 13 residues. Germline lookup yields CDR1 LNHNV and CDR2 YYDKDF (reference sequence). Trimming left V 8 bases short and J 8 bases short, with 13 bases between. DNA for the CDR3: TGTGCCACCGGGGTGTCAGGGGATTCACCCCTCCACTTT. Its protein product is CATGVSGDSPLHF.

The gene calls are TRBV28 and TRBJ2-1, with unresolved D. Trimming took off 3 bases at V and 0 bases at J, with 15 bases between the two ends. This CDR3 spans 17 amino acids. Per the germline V gene, CDR1 is MDHEN and CDR2 is SYDVKM. CDR3 residues: CASSLIAGPSSYNEQFF. In nucleotides, the CDR3 is TGTGCCAGCAGTTTGATAGCCGGCCCCAGCTCCTACAATGAGCAGTTCTTC. The whole variable domain, remainder taken from reference TRBV28 and TRBJ2-1, is DVKVTQSSRYLVKRTGEKVFLECVQDMDHENMFWYRQDPGLGLRLIYFSYDVKMKEKGDIPEGYSVSREKKERFSLILESASTNQTSMYLCASSLIAGPSSYNEQFFGPGTRLTVL.

The rearrangement links TRBV2 to TRBJ2-7; D possibly corresponds to TRBD1 (5 bases). The ends were cut back, 4 bases at V and 2 bases at J, with 9 bases in the middle. The CDR3 runs to 13 residues. Germline lookup yields CDR1 SNHLY and CDR2 FYNNEI. CDR3 bases: TGTGCCAGCAGTGCAGGGTATGCCTACGAGCAGTACTTC. It specifies CASSAGYAYEQYF.

The chain uses TRBV4-1 and TRBJ2-1, with a weak D call TRBD2 (6 bases). Per germline, CDR1 MGHRA and CDR2 YSYEKL. Trimming removed 1 base at V and 1 base at J, with 11 bases between. CDR3 length: 16 amino acids. CDR3 coding DNA: TGCGCCAGCAGCCAAGGACCGGGAGCATCCTACAATGAGCAGTTCTTC. Translating it yields CASSQGPGASYNEQFF.

The chain couples TRBV3-1 (or the pseudogene TRBV3-2) to TRBJ1-1, with 9 bases identical to TRBD1. Germline V gives CDR1 LGHDT, CDR2 YNNKEL (reference sequence). With 0 bases clipped from V and 4 bases from J, the junction kept 9 bases outside the gene matches. This CDR3 has 17 residues. This chain's CDR3 is CASSQDSGTGWGTEAFF. CDR3 sequence (DNA): TGTGCCAGCAGCCAAGATTCAGGGACAGGGTGGGGCACTGAAGCTTTCTTT.